Below, 26 T cell receptor beta chains from the same sample are listed, as sequenced in a study of STAT3 mutations in large granular lymphocyte leukemia. Notes on the study in general: Every T-cell large granular lymphocyte leukemia patient had at least one immunodominant TCR beta clonotype.

Assay used: immunoSEQ multiplex PCR; TCRdb lists only in-frame clones, some missing. In the table there are about 15,000 clones, 80% to 95% of which are singletons. Their recognized antigens are unknown. The source material was peripheral blood mononuclear cells. These receptor sequences come from a woman aged 45-65 years with T-cell large granular lymphocyte leukemia. Some clones in this sample may be carry-over from other donors' samples.

The genes are TRBV6-4 and TRBJ2-7; D is ambiguous. Germline V gene sequence: CDR1 MRHNA, CDR2 SNTAGT. V was clipped by 8 bases and J by 6 bases, with 17 bases between them. This CDR3 comprises 13 residues. CDR3 region: CASGVCGDTEQYF. CDR3 nucleotides: TGTGCCAGCGGTGTTTGTGGCGACACCGAGCAGTACTTC.

The chain joins TRBV10-3 to TRBJ2-1; 7 bases match TRBD2. Germline loops: CDR1 ENHRY, CDR2 SYGVKD. The CDR3 runs to 15 residues. The trim removed 7 bases at V and 3 bases at J, leaving 9 bases unmatched. The CDR3 reads CAIMDSGGSYNEQFF. The CDR3 DNA follows: TGTGCCATCATGGATAGTGGCGGGAGCTACAATGAGCAGTTCTTC.

The rearrangement links TRBV6-5 to TRBJ1-1; 8 nucleotides agree with TRBD1. From germline, CDR1 is MNHEY and CDR2 SVGAGI. This CDR3 comprises 14 residues. The V and J ends lost 6 bases and 2 bases, in that order; junction bases with no gene match: 5. The CDR3 bases are TGTGCCAGCAGATCGACAGGGGTAAACACTGAAGCTTTCTTT. This translates into CASRSTGVNTEAFF.

V and J are TRBV18 and TRBJ2-5; no firm D call. This CDR3 has 12 amino acids. Germline V lookup: CDR1 KGHSH, CDR2 LQKENI. Trimming stripped 3 bases from V and 5 bases from J, with 7 bases between. The CDR3 coding sequence is TGTGCCAGCTCACCTTCAATGGAGACCCAGTACTTC. This codes for CASSPSMETQYF.

This rearrangement joins TRBV5-8 to TRBJ2-3; 9 bases agree with TRBD1. V lost 4 bases to trimming and J lost 3 bases; unmatched junction nucleotides: 6. The germline CDR1 and CDR2 sequences are SGHTS and YDEGEE. The CDR3 has 15 residues. The CDR3: CASSQYRGPTDTQYF. CDR3 DNA: TGTGCCAGCAGCCAATACAGGGGGCCGACAGATACGCAGTATTTT.

The chain uses TRBV28 and TRBJ2-7; D is unclear. Trimming shortened V by 1 base and J by 4 bases, and 20 bases separated the two germline ends. Germline CDR1 and CDR2: MDHEN and SYDVKM. The CDR3 is 17 amino acids. The CDR3 region has the DNA TGTGCCAGCAGTTTATTACCCAGAGGACCTATACTTTACGAGCAGTACTTC. Translated: CASSLLPRGPILYEQYF. The whole variable domain, filled in from reference TRBV28 and TRBJ2-7, reads DVKVTQSSRYLVKRTGEKVFLECVQDMDHENMFWYRQDPGLGLRLIYFSYDVKMKEKGDIPEGYSVSREKKERFSLILESASTNQTSMYLCASSLLPRGPILYEQYFGPGTRLTVT.

V usage is TRBV10-3 and J usage is TRBJ1-5; D might be TRBD1 (5 bases). This CDR3 comprises 14 residues. Germline lookup yields CDR1 ENHRY and CDR2 SYGVKD. With 3 bases removed from V and 2 bases from J, the gap between germline ends came to 8 bases. DNA of the CDR3: TGTGCCATCAGTGATCGGGGGGGCAATCAGCCCCAGCATTTT. Its translation is CAISDRGGNQPQHF.

This clone was detected only once. The chain carries TRBV20-1 and TRBJ1-1; D is ambiguous. Germline-derived CDR1 and CDR2 are DFQATT and SNEGSKA (reference sequence). Trimming stripped 3 bases from V and 7 bases from J, with 9 bases between. The CDR3 runs to 11 residues. CDR3 sequence: CSARGDGEAFF. DNA of the CDR3: TGCAGTGCTAGGGGCGACGGTGAAGCTTTCTTT.

The chain links TRBV30 to TRBJ2-2; D is unclear. Per the germline V gene, CDR1 is GTSNPN and CDR2 is SVGIG (reference sequence). This CDR3 has 13 amino acids. V lost 5 bases to trimming and J lost 6 bases, with 13 bases between them. The CDR3 nucleotides are TGTGCCTGGGGCCCTTTAGCTGCCGGGGAGCTGTTTTTT. This gives the protein CAWGPLAAGELFF. Using reference TRBV30 and TRBJ2-2 for the parts outside the CDR3, the full variable domain is SQTIHQWPATLVQPVGSPLSLECTVEGTSNPNLYWYRQAAGRGLQLLFYSVGIGQISSEVPQNLSASRPQDRQFILSSKKLLLSDSGFYLCAWGPLAAGELFFGEGSRLTVL.

This clone was recorded only once. The chain has TRBV7-9 and TRBJ2-1; 7 bases are shared with TRBD2. Germline lookup yields CDR1 SEHNR and CDR2 FQNEAQ (reference sequence). The length of the CDR3 is 14 residues. J gave up 8 bases and V 1 base, and 5 bases lay outside the gene matches. Here the CDR3 reads CASSLGAGIDEQFF. The CDR3 nucleotides read TGTGCCAGCAGCTTAGGAGCGGGGATCGATGAGCAGTTCTTC.

V and J are TRBV6-5 and TRBJ1-2; D uncertain. CDR1 is MNHEY, CDR2 SVGAGI, per germline. This CDR3 spans 15 amino acids. Trimming stripped 4 bases from V and 2 bases from J, with 14 bases between. The CDR3 DNA sequence: TGTGCCAGCAGTTTGTTCAGGTCAGCGAACTATGGCTACACCTTC. Translated, it gives CASSLFRSANYGYTF.

The genes are TRBV18 and TRBJ2-5, with TRBD2 matching 7 bases. The CDR3 has 15 amino acids. V was pared by 2 bases and J by 5 bases, with 8 bases of the junction left unmatched. Germline V CDR1 and CDR2: KGHSH, LQKENI. This chain's CDR3 is CASSPRRGGTETQYF. CDR3 bases: TGTGCCAGCTCACCAAGAAGGGGAGGGACGGAGACCCAGTACTTC.

The chain employs TRBV7-9 and TRBJ2-2, with TRBD2 matching over 9 bases. With V trimmed by 0 bases and J by 3 bases, 8 bases remained unmatched. This CDR3 has 18 residues. Germline CDR1 is SEHNR and CDR2 is FQNEAQ (reference sequence). CDR3 in amino acids: CASSLASGRSRDTGELFF. As DNA, the CDR3 is TGTGCCAGCAGCTTAGCAAGCGGGAGGAGTCGAGACACCGGGGAGCTGTTTTTT. Supplemented by reference TRBV7-9 and TRBJ2-2, the full variable domain reads DTGVSQNPRHKITKRGQNVTFRCDPISEHNRLYWYRQTLGQGPEFLTYFQNEAQLEKSRLLSDRFSAERPKGSFSTLEIQRTEQGDSAMYLCASSLASGRSRDTGELFFGEGSRLTVL.

The CDR3 coding sequence is TGTGCCAGCAGTGAATGGGCAGGAGAGCAGTTCTTC. Translating gives CASSEWAGEQFF. The chain combines TRBV25-1 with TRBJ2-1; D is unclear. Germline CDR1 is MGHDK and CDR2 is SYGVNS. CDR3 length equals 12 residues. Trimming removed 1 base from V and 10 bases from J, with 8 bases in between.

V usage is TRBV30 and J usage is TRBJ2-7; the match to TRBD2 covers 12 bases. Germline CDR1 reads GTSNPN; CDR2 reads SVGIG (reference sequence). Germline trimming cut 0 bases from V and 0 bases from J; bases unmatched to any gene: 9. The CDR3 extends over 18 amino acids. DNA for the CDR3: TGTGCCTGGAGTGTGGCTAGCGGGAGGGCTTACCCCTCCTACGAGCAGTACTTC. This translates into CAWSVASGRAYPSYEQYF.

This rearrangement joins TRBV5-1 to TRBJ2-3; 11 positions match TRBD2. This CDR3 spans 20 amino acids. Germline V gives CDR1 SGHRS, CDR2 YFSETQ. The V and J ends lost 4 bases and 0 bases, in that order; junction bases with no gene match: 16. CDR3 region: CASSVGSLAGVGPSTDTQYF. The DNA of the CDR3 is TGCGCCAGCAGCGTGGGCTCACTAGCGGGAGTTGGTCCTAGCACAGATACGCAGTATTTT.

V usage is TRBV25-1 and J usage is TRBJ1-1; D is possibly TRBD1 (5 bases). The germline CDR1 and CDR2 sequences are MGHDK and SYGVNS. The germline V and J ends were trimmed by 0 bases and 5 bases, with 13 bases remaining between them. The CDR3 totals 15 residues. The CDR3 nucleotides are TGTGCCAGCAGTGAATACGGCAGGGTTAGGACTGAAGCTTTCTTT. This encodes CASSEYGRVRTEAFF. Filled out from reference TRBV25-1 and TRBJ1-1, the complete variable domain reads EADIYQTPRYLVIGTGKKITLECSQTMGHDKMYWYQQDPGMELHLIHYSYGVNSTEKGDLSSESTVSRIRTEHFPLTLESARPSHTSQYLCASSEYGRVRTEAFFGQGTRLTVV.

The chain joins TRBV28 to TRBJ1-5; D not resolved. Trimming took off 6 bases at V and 8 bases at J, with 14 bases between the two ends. The CDR3 consists of 13 residues. The germline gives CDR1 MDHEN, CDR2 SYDVKM. The CDR3 nucleotides are TGTGCCAGCAGCCCTGCAACTCTAAAGCCCCAGCATTTT. It specifies CASSPATLKPQHF.

The J gene is TRBJ2-4, the V gene TRBV18; D may correspond to TRBD1 or TRBD2 (5 bases each). The germline CDR1 and CDR2 sequences are KGHSH and LQKENI. The V end lost 0 bases, the J end lost 8 bases, and 14 bases lay between the germline ends. This CDR3 is 15 amino acids long. In DNA form, the CDR3 reads TGTGCCAGCTCACCACCGGGGGTAAGGTGGGACATTCAGTACTTC. Translated: CASSPPGVRWDIQYF.

CDR3 DNA sequence: TGCGCCAGCAGCCGAACAGGGAACAACGGTGAAAAACTGTTTTTT. This translates into CASSRTGNNGEKLFF. The chain uses TRBV4-3 and TRBJ1-4; a possible D gene is TRBD1 (6 bases). Trimming removed 4 bases at V and 7 bases at J, with 16 bases between. The germline gives CDR1 LGHNA, CDR2 YSLEER. The CDR3 sequence is 15 residues long.

The rearrangement joins TRBV14 to TRBJ1-1; tentatively, D is TRBD1 (6 bases). V was trimmed by 5 bases and J by 0 bases, leaving 13 bases between them. The CDR3 contains 15 residues. The germline CDR1 and CDR2 sequences are SGHDN and FVKESK. The CDR3 sequence is CASSAAGALNTEAFF. CDR3 DNA: TGTGCCAGCAGCGCGGCAGGGGCGCTGAACACTGAAGCTTTCTTT.

The rearrangement uses TRBV18 and TRBJ1-4; D ambiguous. The germline gives CDR1 KGHSH, CDR2 LQKENI. V lost 3 bases to trimming and J lost 2 bases, with 7 bases between them. This CDR3 contains 14 residues. CDR3 residues: CASSPTPTNEKLFF. The CDR3 region has the DNA TGTGCCAGCTCACCGACCCCCACTAATGAAAAACTGTTTTTT.

CDR3 DNA sequence: TGTGCCAGCTCACCACCCCAGTCTGGTTGGACAGGGCCAAATGGGAACACCATATATTTT. As protein: CASSPPQSGWTGPNGNTIYF. The chain employs TRBV18 and TRBJ1-3, with 8 bases that match TRBD1. This CDR3 contains 20 residues. Germline V gene data show CDR1 as KGHSH and CDR2 as LQKENI. The J segment lost 7 bases and the V segment lost 0 bases, leaving 20 bases of the junction unmatched. The full variable domain, with the rest looked up from reference TRBV18 and TRBJ1-3, is NAGVMQNPRHLVRRRGQEARLRCSPMKGHSHVYWYRQLPEEGLKFMVYLQKENIIDESGMPKERFSAEFPKEGPSILRIQQVVRGDSAAYFCASSPPQSGWTGPNGNTIYFGEGSWLTVV.

V gene TRBV5-1 combines with J gene TRBJ2-3, with TRBD2 as a possible D gene (6 bases). Germline V lookup: CDR1 SGHRS, CDR2 YFSETQ. The CDR3 totals 15 residues. Between the trimmed V and J ends, which lost 2 bases and 2 bases, there was a span of 12 bases. CDR3: CASSFGLSNTDTQYF. The DNA for the CDR3 is TGCGCCAGCAGCTTCGGACTATCGAACACAGATACGCAGTATTTT.

The chain couples TRBV10-3 to TRBJ1-5, with D possibly being TRBD1 (5 bases). The CDR3 extends over 14 amino acids. V was cut by 3 bases and J by 3 bases, with 9 bases left in between. Looked up from germline, CDR1 is ENHRY and CDR2 is SYGVKD. For the CDR3, the DNA is TGTGCCATCAGTGAAACAGGTATCAATCAGCCCCAGCATTTT. It yields the protein CAISETGINQPQHF.

In this sample, this clone turned up once. This chain connects TRBV6-1 to TRBJ1-1; no clear D. The CDR3 has 13 residues. Trimming left V 8 bases short and J 2 bases short, with 12 bases between. Per the germline V gene, CDR1 is MNHNS and CDR2 is SASEGT. The DNA of the CDR3 is TGTGCCAGCGGTGGGAAGATTAACACTGAAGCTTTCTTT. The encoded protein is CASGGKINTEAFF.